The rows below give T cell receptor beta chains drawn from one sample of a study of early T cells in non-severe SARS-CoV-2 infection. One entry per CDR3 protein, called by TCRdb with MiXCR from the 5' RACE reads. The sample yields about 56,000 distinct CDR3 sequences, about 10% seen once. Material: whole blood. The receptors originated from an adult who was a healthcare worker with PCR-confirmed SARS-CoV-2 infection or an uninfected control (not recorded which). CDR3s include the opening cysteine and the closing phenylalanine or tryptophan.

v_call	j_call	cdr3_aa
TRBV6-2/TRBV6-3	TRBJ2-7	CASRSRGEQYF
TRBV18	TRBJ2-5	CASSPPSIGWRADQETQYF
TRBV7-3	TRBJ1-3	CASSQQAFGNTIYF
TRBV7-6	TRBJ1-1	CASSSGQGTEAFF
TRBV7-9	TRBJ2-6	CASSSLGWANVLTF
TRBV6-5	TRBJ2-2	CASSYLRTVSTGELFF
TRBV7-3	TRBJ2-5	CASSLTGPGETQYF
TRBV10-2	TRBJ2-7	CASRIAGEGEQYF
TRBV6-1	TRBJ2-1	CASSEASSYNEQFF
TRBV19	TRBJ2-7	CASSPGTDAYEQYF
TRBV7-9	TRBJ1-5	CASSLAGGIGNQPQHF
TRBV7-9	TRBJ1-5	CASSLWTGGVYQPQHF
TRBV13	TRBJ2-7	CASSLVAGGEEQYF
TRBV3-1	TRBJ2-5	CASSQGHSRYQETQYF
TRBV29-1	TRBJ1-2	CSVASAGATNYGYTF